The rows below give T cell receptor beta chains drawn from one sample of a study of T cell responses to AZD1222 COVID-19 vaccine. Some clones are missing from TCRdb's copy, which holds only in-frame ones; the method was immunoSEQ multiplex PCR. The data contain around 160,000 clones, 90% to 95% of them singletons. The sequenced sample was peripheral blood, obtained on day 0 of AZD1222 vaccination. The source of these receptors is an adult in good health. The CDR3 runs from the conserved cysteine through the conserved F or W. A D gene is named only where the DNA matches it firmly. A clone size is listed for some rows: how often the clone was seen (once, few, many), or a class if it is expanded.

V	D	J	size	CDR3	DNA
TRBV6-5	-	TRBJ2-1	-	CASSPGAEQFF	TGTGCCAGCAGCCCCGGGGCTGAGCAGTTCTTC
TRBV10-2	TRBD1	TRBJ2-2	-	CATPGPPGTGTTGELFF	TGCGCCACCCCGGGCCCCCCCGGGACAGGGACCACCGGGGAGCTGTTTTTT
TRBV7-2	TRBD2	TRBJ2-1	-	CASSLARVAGGLDNEQFF	TGTGCCAGCAGCTTAGCGCGGGTAGCGGGGGGGCTCGACAATGAGCAGTTCTTC
TRBV5-1	-	TRBJ1-2	-	CASSLTRDNGYTF	TGCGCCAGCAGCTTGACCAGGGATAATGGCTACACCTTC
TRBV4-2	-	TRBJ1-4	-	CASSQVPGLREKLFF	TGTGCCAGCAGCCAAGTTCCAGGGCTAAGGGAAAAACTGTTTTTT
TRBV6-2/TRBV6-3	-	TRBJ1-5	-	CASSYIPGELSNQPQHF	TGTGCCAGCAGTTACATTCCGGGCGAACTTAGCAATCAGCCCCAGCATTTT
TRBV20-1	-	TRBJ1-2	-	CSASSGANGYTF	TGCAGTGCTAGTAGCGGGGCCAATGGCTACACCTTC
TRBV4-1	-	TRBJ1-1	-	CASSQVPRDTEAFF	TGCGCCAGCAGCCAAGTCCCCCGGGACACTGAAGCTTTCTTT
TRBV4-3	-	TRBJ1-2	-	CASSQEGVYGYTF	TGCGCCAGCAGCCAAGAAGGCGTCTATGGCTACACCTTC
TRBV19	-	TRBJ2-7	-	CASSKGGLSYEQYF	TGTGCCAGTAGTAAGGGGGGCCTCTCCTACGAGCAGTACTTC
TRBV7-9	TRBD2	TRBJ2-7	once	CASSLRASGNSYEQYF	TGTGCCAGCAGCTTACGGGCTAGCGGTAATTCCTACGAGCAGTACTTC
TRBV3-1/TRBV3-2	-	TRBJ1-1	-	CASSHGQGGTEAFF	TGTGCCAGCAGTCACGGACAAGGGGGGACTGAAGCTTTCTTT
TRBV28	-	TRBJ1-1	once	CASRKMNTEAFF	TGTGCCAGCAGGAAGATGAACACTGAAGCTTTCTTT
TRBV6-5	TRBD1	TRBJ2-7	-	CASRVTGGEQYF	TGTGCCAGCAGAGTGACAGGGGGCGAGCAGTACTTC
TRBV5-4	TRBD2	TRBJ2-1	-	CASSLNAGGRGNEQFF	TGTGCCAGCAGCTTGAATGCTGGCGGGAGGGGCAATGAGCAGTTCTTC
TRBV21-1	-	TRBJ1-5	-	CASSSNRRAQPQHF	TGTGCCAGCAGCTCTAACCGCAGGGCTCAGCCCCAGCATTTT
TRBV15	TRBD2	TRBJ2-7	-	CATSTVAGGLEQYF	TGTGCCACCAGCACTGTAGCGGGAGGGCTGGAGCAGTACTTC
TRBV5-4	-	TRBJ1-6	-	CASSSWTDYSPLHF	TGTGCCAGCAGCTCCTGGACGGACTATTCACCCCTCCACTTT